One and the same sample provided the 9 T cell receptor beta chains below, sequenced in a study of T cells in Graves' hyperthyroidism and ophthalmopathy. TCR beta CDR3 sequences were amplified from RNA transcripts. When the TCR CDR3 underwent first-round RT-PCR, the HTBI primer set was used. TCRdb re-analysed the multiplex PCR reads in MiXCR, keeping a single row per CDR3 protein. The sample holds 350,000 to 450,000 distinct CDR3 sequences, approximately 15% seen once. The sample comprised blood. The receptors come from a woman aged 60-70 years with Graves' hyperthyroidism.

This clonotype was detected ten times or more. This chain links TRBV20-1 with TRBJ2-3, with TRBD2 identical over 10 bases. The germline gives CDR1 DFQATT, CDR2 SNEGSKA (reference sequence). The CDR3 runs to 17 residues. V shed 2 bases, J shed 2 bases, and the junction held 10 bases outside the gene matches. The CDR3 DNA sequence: TGCAGTGCTAGATTGTCTAGCGGGAGACTTGTCACAGATACGCAGTATTTT. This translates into CSARLSSGRLVTDTQYF.

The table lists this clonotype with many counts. The DNA of the CDR3 is TGTGCCAGCAGCTTGCCTCAGGGAGGATACGAGCAGTACTTC. This sequence encodes CASSLPQGGYEQYF. The chain combines TRBV11-3 with TRBJ2-7; D is possibly TRBD2 (6 bases). Per germline, CDR1 SGHNT and CDR2 YENEEA. V was cut by 3 bases and J by 4 bases, with 13 bases left in between. The CDR3 runs 14 residues.

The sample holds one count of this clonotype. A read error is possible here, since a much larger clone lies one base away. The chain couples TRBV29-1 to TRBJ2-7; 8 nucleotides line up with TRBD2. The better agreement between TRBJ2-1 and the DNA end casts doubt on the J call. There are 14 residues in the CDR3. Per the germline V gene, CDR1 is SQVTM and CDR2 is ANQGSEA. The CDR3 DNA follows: TGCAGCGTTGAAGGACTAGCGACCTCCTACGAGCAGTTCTTC. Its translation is CSVEGLATSYEQFF.

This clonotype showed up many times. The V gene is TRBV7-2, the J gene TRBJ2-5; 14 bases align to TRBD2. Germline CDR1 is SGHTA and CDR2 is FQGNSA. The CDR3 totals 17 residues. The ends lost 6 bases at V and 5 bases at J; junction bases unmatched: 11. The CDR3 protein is CASSSRGTSGSGETQYF. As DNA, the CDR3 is TGTGCCAGCAGTTCTAGGGGGACTAGCGGGAGCGGGGAGACCCAGTACTTC.

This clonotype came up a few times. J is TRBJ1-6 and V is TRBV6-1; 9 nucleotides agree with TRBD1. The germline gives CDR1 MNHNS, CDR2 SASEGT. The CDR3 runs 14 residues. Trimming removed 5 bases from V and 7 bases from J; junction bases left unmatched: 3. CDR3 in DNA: TGTGCCAGCAGTTTTGGACAGGGGAATTCACCCCTCCACTTT. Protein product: CASSFGQGNSPLHF.

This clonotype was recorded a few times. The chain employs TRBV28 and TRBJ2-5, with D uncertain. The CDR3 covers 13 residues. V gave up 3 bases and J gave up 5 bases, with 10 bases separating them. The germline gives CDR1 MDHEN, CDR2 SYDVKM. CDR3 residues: CASSFQTRETQYF. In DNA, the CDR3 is TGTGCCAGCAGTTTCCAGACCCGGGAGACCCAGTACTTC.

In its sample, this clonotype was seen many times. The DNA for the CDR3 is TGTGCCAGCCGTCCACTAGCGACTAGGGAGACCCAGTACTTC. Translated: CASRPLATRETQYF. The chain couples TRBV27 to TRBJ2-5, with 7 bases fitting TRBD2. Germline assignment: CDR1 MNHEY and CDR2 SMNVEV (reference sequence). Trimming took 8 bases from V and 5 from J; bases not matched to a gene: 11. This CDR3 is 14 amino acids long.

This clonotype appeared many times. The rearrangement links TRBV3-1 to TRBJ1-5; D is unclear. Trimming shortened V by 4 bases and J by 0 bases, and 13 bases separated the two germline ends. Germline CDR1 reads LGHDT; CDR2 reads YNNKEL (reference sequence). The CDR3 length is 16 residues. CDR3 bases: TGTGCCAGCAGCCCCGCGCGGACGGGTAGCAATCAGCCCCAGCATTTT. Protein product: CASSPARTGSNQPQHF.

The chain's CDR3 is CASSPWTEANSPLHF. The CDR3, as DNA: TGTGCCAGCAGCCCATGGACAGAAGCCAATTCACCCCTCCACTTT. V and J are TRBV11-3 and TRBJ1-6; D might be TRBD1 (6 bases). Germline V CDR1 and CDR2: SGHNT, YENEEA. CDR3 length equals 15 residues. The V and J ends lost 5 bases and 7 bases respectively, with 15 bases between them.